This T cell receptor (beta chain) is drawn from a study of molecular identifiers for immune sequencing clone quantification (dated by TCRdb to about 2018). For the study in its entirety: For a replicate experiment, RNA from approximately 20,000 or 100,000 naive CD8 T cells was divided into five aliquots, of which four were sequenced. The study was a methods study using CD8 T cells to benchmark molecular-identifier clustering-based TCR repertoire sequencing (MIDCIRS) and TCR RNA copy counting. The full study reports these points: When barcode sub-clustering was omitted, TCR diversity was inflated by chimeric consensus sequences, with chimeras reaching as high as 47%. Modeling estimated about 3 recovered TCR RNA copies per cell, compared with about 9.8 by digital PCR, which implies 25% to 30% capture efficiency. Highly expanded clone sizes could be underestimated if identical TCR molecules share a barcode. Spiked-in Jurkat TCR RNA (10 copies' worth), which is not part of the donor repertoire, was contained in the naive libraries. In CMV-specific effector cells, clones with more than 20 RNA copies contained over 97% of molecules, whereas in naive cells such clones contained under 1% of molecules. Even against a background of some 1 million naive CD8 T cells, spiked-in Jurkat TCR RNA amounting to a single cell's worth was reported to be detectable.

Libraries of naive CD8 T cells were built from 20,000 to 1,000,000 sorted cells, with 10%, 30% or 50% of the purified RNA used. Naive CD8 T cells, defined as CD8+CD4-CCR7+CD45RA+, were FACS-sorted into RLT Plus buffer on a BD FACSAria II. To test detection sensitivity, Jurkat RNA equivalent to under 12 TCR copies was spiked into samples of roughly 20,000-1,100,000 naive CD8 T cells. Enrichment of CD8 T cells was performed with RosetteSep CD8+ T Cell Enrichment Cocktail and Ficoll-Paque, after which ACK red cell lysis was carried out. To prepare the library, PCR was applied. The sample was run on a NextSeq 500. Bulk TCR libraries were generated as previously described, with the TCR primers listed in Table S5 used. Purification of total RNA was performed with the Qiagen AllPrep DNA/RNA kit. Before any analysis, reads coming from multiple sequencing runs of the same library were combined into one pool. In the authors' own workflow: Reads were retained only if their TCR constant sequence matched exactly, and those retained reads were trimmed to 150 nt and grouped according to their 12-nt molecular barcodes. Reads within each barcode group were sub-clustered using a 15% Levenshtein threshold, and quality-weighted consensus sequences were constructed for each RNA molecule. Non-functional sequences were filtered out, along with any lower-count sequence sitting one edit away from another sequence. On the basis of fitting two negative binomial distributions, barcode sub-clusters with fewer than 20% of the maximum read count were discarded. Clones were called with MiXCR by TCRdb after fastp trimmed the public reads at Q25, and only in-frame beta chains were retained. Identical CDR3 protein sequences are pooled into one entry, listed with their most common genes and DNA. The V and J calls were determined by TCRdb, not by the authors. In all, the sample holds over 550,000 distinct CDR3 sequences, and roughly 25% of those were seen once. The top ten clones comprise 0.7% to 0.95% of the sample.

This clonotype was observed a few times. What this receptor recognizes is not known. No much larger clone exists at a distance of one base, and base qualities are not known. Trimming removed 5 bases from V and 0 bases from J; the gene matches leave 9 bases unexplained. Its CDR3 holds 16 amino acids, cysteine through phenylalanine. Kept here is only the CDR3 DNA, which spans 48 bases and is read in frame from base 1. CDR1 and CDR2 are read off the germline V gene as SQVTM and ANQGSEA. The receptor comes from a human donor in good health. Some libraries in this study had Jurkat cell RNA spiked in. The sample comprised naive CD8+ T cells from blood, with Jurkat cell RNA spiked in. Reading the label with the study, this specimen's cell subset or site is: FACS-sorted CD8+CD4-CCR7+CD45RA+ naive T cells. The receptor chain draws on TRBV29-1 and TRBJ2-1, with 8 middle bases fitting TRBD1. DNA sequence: TGCAGCGTTCTAGTCCCGGGACAGGACTCCTACAATGAGCAGTTCTTC. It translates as CSVLVPGQDSYNEQFF.